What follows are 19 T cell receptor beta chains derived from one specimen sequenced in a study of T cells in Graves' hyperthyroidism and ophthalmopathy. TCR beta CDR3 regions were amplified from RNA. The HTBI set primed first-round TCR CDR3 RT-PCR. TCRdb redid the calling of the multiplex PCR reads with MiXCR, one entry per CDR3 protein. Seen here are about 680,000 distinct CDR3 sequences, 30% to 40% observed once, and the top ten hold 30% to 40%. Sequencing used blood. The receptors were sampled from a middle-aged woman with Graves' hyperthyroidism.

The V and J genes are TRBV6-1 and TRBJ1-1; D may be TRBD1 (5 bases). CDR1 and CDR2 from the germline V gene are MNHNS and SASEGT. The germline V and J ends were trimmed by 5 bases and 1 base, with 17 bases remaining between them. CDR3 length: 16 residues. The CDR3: CASSTWARVGNTEAFF. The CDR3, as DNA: TGTGCCAGCAGTACCTGGGCCAGGGTAGGGAACACTGAAGCTTTCTTT.

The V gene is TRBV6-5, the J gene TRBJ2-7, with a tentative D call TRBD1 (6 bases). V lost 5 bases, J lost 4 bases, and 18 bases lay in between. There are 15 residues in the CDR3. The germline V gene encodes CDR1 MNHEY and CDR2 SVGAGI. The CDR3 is CASSLLTGTSYEQYF. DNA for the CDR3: TGTGCCAGCAGTCTCCTAACCGGGACATCTTACGAGCAGTACTTC.

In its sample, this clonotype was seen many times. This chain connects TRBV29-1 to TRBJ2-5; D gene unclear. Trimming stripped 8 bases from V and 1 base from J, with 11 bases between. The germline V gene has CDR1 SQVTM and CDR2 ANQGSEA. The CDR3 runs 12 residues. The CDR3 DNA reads TGCAGCTTCCGGACGGCCCAAGAGACCCAGTACTTC. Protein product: CSFRTAQETQYF.

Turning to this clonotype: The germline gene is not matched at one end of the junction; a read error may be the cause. The CDR3 region has the DNA TGCGCCAGCAGCCAAGAGCCCGGGAGCAGAACTAACTATGGCTACACCTTC. This sequence encodes CASSQEPGSRTNYGYTF. The chain uses TRBV7-9 and TRBJ1-2; D is ambiguous. Germline V gene data show CDR1 as SEHNR and CDR2 as FQNEAQ (reference sequence). The CDR3 has 17 amino acids. The full variable domain, completed using reference TRBV7-9 and TRBJ1-2, is DTGVSQNPRHKITKRGQNVTFRCDPISEHNRLYWYRQTLGQGPEFLTYFQNEAQLEKSRLLSDRFSAERPKGSFSTLEIQRTEQGDSAMYLCASSQEPGSRTNYGYTFGSGTRLTVV.

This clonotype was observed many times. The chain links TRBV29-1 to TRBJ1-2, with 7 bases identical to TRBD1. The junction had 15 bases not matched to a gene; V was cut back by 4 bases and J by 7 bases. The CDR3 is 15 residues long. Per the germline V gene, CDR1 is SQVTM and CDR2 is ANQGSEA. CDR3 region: CSVVAARGPGGGYTF. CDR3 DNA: TGCAGCGTTGTGGCGGCTAGGGGGCCAGGGGGTGGCTACACCTTC.

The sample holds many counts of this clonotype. CDR3 in amino acids: CSVRLGDMDTGELFF. CDR3 sequence (DNA): TGCAGCGTCCGCTTAGGGGACATGGACACCGGGGAGCTGTTTTTT. This chain uses TRBV29-1 with TRBJ2-2; tentative D call: TRBD1 (6 bases). This CDR3 spans 15 amino acids. Trimming left V 6 bases short and J 3 bases short, with 17 bases between. Looked up from germline, CDR1 is SQVTM and CDR2 is ANQGSEA.

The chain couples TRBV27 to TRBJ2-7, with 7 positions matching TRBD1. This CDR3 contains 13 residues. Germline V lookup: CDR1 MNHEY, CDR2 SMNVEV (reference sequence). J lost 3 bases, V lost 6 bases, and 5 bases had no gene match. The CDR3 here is CASRQGPYYEQYF. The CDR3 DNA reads TGTGCCAGCAGACAGGGGCCCTACTACGAGCAGTACTTC.

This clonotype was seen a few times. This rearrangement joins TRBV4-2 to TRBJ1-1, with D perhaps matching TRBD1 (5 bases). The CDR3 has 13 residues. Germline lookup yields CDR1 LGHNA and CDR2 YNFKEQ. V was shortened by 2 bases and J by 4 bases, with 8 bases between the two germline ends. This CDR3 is CASSQYDSTEAFF. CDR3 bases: TGTGCCAGCAGCCAATACGACAGCACTGAAGCTTTCTTT.

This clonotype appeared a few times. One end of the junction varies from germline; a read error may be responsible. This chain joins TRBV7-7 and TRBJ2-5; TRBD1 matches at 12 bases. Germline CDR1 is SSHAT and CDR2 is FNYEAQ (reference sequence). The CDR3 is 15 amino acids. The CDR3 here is CASSLGDRGRETQYF. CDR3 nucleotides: TGTGCTAGCAGCTTAGGGGACAGGGGGCGAGAGACCCAGTACTTC.

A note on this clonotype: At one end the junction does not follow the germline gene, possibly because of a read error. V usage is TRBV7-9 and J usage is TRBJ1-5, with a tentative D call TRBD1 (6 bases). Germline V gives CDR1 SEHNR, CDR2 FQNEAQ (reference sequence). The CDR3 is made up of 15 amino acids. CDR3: CASSQDPAGGRPQHF. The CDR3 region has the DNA TGCGCCAGCAGCCAAGATCCGGCGGGGGGCAGGCCCCAGCATTTT.

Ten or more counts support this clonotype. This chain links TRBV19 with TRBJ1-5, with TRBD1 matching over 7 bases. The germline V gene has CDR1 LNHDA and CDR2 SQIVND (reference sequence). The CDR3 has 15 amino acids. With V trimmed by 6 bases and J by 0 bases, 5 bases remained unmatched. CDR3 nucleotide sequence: TGTGCCAGTAGCACGACAGGGTATAGCAATCAGCCCCAGCATTTT. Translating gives CASSTTGYSNQPQHF.

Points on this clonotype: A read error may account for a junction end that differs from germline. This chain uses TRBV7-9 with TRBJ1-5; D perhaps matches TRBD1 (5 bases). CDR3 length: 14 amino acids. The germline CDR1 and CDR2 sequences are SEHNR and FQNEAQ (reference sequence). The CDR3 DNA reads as TGTGCCAGCAGCCCCCGGGACCTCAATCAGCCTCAGCATTTT. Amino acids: CASSPRDLNQPQHF.

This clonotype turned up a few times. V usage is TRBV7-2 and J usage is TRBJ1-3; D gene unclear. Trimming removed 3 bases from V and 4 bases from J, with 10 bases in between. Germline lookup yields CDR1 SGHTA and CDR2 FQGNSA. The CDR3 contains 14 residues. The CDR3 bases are TGTGCCAGCAGCTTTCAGGCGGGGGGAAACACCATATATTTT. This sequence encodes CASSFQAGGNTIYF.

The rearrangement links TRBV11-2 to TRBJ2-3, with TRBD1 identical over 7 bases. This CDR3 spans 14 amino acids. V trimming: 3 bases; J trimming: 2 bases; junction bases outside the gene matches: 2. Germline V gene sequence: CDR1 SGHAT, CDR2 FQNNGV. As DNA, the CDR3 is TGTGCCAGCAGCTTTGACAGGGCCACAGATACGCAGTATTTT. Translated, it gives CASSFDRATDTQYF.

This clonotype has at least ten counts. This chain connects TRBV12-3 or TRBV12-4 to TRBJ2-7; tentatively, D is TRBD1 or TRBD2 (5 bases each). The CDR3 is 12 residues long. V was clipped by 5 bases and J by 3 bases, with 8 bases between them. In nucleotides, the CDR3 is TGTGCCAGCAGTGATGGGGGCTACGAGCAGTACTTC. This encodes CASSDGGYEQYF.

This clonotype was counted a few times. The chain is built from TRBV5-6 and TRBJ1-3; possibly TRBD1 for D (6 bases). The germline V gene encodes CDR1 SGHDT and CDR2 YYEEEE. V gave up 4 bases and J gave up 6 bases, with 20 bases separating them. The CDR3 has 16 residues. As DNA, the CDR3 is TGTGCCAGCAGCGCCCGGGCAGGGGAACCGCCAAACACCATATATTTT. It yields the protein CASSARAGEPPNTIYF.

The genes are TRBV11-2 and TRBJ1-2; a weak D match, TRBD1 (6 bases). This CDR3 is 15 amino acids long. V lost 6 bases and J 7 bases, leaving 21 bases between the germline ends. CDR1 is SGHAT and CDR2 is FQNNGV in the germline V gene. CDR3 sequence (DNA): TGTGCCAGCAGTCCAAGGGGGGGCGGTGTAGGTGGCTACACCTTC. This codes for CASSPRGGGVGGYTF.

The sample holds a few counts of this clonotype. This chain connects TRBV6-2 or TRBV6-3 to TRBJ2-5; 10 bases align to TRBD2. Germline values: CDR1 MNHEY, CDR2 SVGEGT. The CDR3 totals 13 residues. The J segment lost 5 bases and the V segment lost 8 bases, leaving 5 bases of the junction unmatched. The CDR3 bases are TGTGCCAGCGAACTAGCGGGAATGGAGACCCAGTACTTC. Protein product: CASELAGMETQYF.

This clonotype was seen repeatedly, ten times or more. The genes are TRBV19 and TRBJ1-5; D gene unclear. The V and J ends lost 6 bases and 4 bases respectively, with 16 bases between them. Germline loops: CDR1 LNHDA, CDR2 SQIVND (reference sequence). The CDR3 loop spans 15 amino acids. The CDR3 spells CASRNDQVRNQPQHF. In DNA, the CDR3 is TGTGCCAGTAGAAACGACCAGGTACGGAATCAGCCCCAGCATTTT.